This T cell receptor beta chain was recorded in a study of blood T cell repertoires in COVID-19. Study in general: T cells, B-cell-depleted T cells, or PBMCs supplied cDNA or gDNA.

The CDR3 is made up of 14 amino acids. Germline V gene data show CDR1 as MNHEY and CDR2 as SVGAGI. J was trimmed by 5 bases and V by 6 bases; bases with no gene match: 6. In the authors' workflow: Amplified reference gene primers provided the basis for estimating nucleated cell counts. The assay was immunoSEQ multiplex PCR, and TCRdb's table has in-frame clones only and misses some. V, J and clone size reflect that table, while D and trimming were determined from the DNA. The table lists around 200,000 clones, approximately 90% of them singletons. This chain connects TRBV6-5 to TRBJ2-7; 11 nucleotides agree with TRBD2. This TCR was recovered from a man aged 60 to 69 who had recovered from COVID-19. Sequencing was carried out using peripheral blood. CDR3 DNA sequence: TGTGCCAGCAGAACACTAGCGGGAGCTGACGAGCAGTACTTC. It codes for CASRTLAGADEQYF.